Listed here are 29 T cell receptor beta chains from one sample, sequenced in a study of T cell repertoires in cytomegalovirus infection. TCRdb reprocessed the reads via MiXCR and lists one record per CDR3 protein. The data show approximately 300,000 distinct CDR3 sequences, 25% to 35% seen once. Their antigens are not known. The starting material was cultured PBMCs, obtained from culture after CMV antigen stimulation. All receptors derive from a human donor in good health (CMV status not recorded). Some clones in this sample may be carry-over from other donors' samples.

CDR3 sequence reads: CASSEALRGVNTGELFF. The CDR3 DNA reads as TGTGCCAGCAGTGAAGCGCTACGGGGTGTGAACACCGGGGAGCTGTTTTTT. The chain combines TRBV6-1 with TRBJ2-2; weak D call: TRBD2 (5 bases). Between the trimmed V and J ends, which lost 0 bases and 1 base, there was a span of 12 bases. Per germline, CDR1 MNHNS and CDR2 SASEGT. The CDR3 has 17 amino acids.

Only a few counts were recorded for this clonotype. The chain joins TRBV7-9 to TRBJ2-1, with 7 bases identical to TRBD2. Trimming cost V 6 bases and J 8 bases; bases outside gene matches: 4. The CDR3 consists of 12 residues. CDR1 and CDR2 from the germline V gene are SEHNR and FQNEAQ (reference sequence). Here the CDR3 DNA reads TGTGCCAGCAGGGCGACTAGCTATGAGCAGTTCTTC. Amino acids: CASRATSYEQFF.

The genes are TRBV5-1 and TRBJ2-5; possible D gene TRBD2, 5 bases. V was trimmed by 4 bases and J by 0 bases, leaving 16 bases between them. In germline, CDR1 is SGHRS, CDR2 YFSETQ. The CDR3 is 16 residues long. DNA for the CDR3: TGCGCCAGCAGCACCAGGCCCTGGGAGTACCAAGAGACCCAGTACTTC. Its protein product is CASSTRPWEYQETQYF.

The V call is TRBV6-1, the J call TRBJ2-6; D remains ambiguous. CDR1 and CDR2 from the germline V gene are MNHNS and SASEGT. The CDR3 consists of 16 residues. The V gene lost 0 bases and the J gene lost 1 base, with 7 bases spanning the gap. CDR3 in amino acids: CASSEARISGANVLTF. The DNA for the CDR3 is TGTGCCAGCAGTGAAGCCCGTATATCTGGGGCCAACGTCCTGACTTTC.

This chain uses TRBV12-3 or TRBV12-4 with TRBJ2-2, with 7 bases that match TRBD2. The CDR3 extends over 16 amino acids. The trim removed 6 bases at V and 0 bases at J, leaving 7 bases unmatched. In nucleotides, the CDR3 is TGTGCCAGCAGCCCAGGACTAGGCACGAACACCGGGGAGCTGTTTTTT. It codes for CASSPGLGTNTGELFF.

This chain connects TRBV6-2 or TRBV6-3 to TRBJ2-1; D gene ambiguous. The V gene's germline CDR1 is MNHEY and CDR2 SVGEGT. CDR3 length: 17 amino acids. V was trimmed by 3 bases and J by 0 bases, leaving 15 bases between them. The CDR3 DNA is TGTGCCAGCAGTTATTCGAAAGAAACGAGCTCCTACAATGAGCAGTTCTTC. Translated, it gives CASSYSKETSSYNEQFF.

This chain uses TRBV7-9 with TRBJ2-1; perhaps TRBD2 as D (6 bases). V was clipped by 5 bases and J by 4 bases, with 15 bases between them. This CDR3 has 15 amino acids. Germline CDR1 is SEHNR and CDR2 is FQNEAQ (reference sequence). Written as DNA, the CDR3 is TGTGCCAGCAGCGTTTTAATGGGAGGTTACAATGAGCAGTTCTTC. Translation gives CASSVLMGGYNEQFF.

This clonotype was seen only a few times. The V and J genes are TRBV12-3 or TRBV12-4 and TRBJ2-7; 10 positions agree with TRBD2. Germline trimming cut 7 bases from V and 5 bases from J; bases unmatched to any gene: 8. The CDR3 covers 14 residues. The CDR3 spells CASTKAGGIDEQYF. The CDR3 coding sequence is TGTGCCAGCACCAAAGCGGGGGGGATCGACGAGCAGTACTTC.

The V call is TRBV12-3 or TRBV12-4, the J call TRBJ1-1; TRBD1 might be the D (5 bases). There are 14 residues in the CDR3. V lost 6 bases to trimming and J lost 1 base, with 12 bases between them. CDR3 nucleotide sequence: TGTGCCAGCAGCCCGGGACCCACGAACACTGAAGCTTTCTTT. It translates to CASSPGPTNTEAFF.

V and J are TRBV27 and TRBJ1-5; TRBD1 aligns across 7 bases. The germline CDR1 and CDR2 sequences are MNHEY and SMNVEV (reference sequence). The CDR3 extends over 12 amino acids. The V segment lost 11 bases and the J segment 2 bases; nucleotides outside the gene matches: 3. CDR3 loop: CAVGQGNQPQHF. The CDR3 bases are TGTGCCGTAGGACAGGGCAATCAGCCCCAGCATTTT.

The V and J genes are TRBV10-3 and TRBJ2-3; D not certain. Germline V gene lookup returns CDR1 ENHRY and CDR2 SYGVKD. The CDR3 loop spans 13 amino acids. Trimming stripped 11 bases from V and 0 bases from J, with 12 bases between. Here the CDR3 DNA reads TGTGCCGGGCGGCGTGGGAGCACAGATACGCAGTATTTT. The encoded protein is CAGRRGSTDTQYF.

The genes are TRBV7-6 and TRBJ2-7; perhaps TRBD1 as D (5 bases). Germline CDR1 is SGHVS and CDR2 is FNYEAQ. V dropped 0 bases and J dropped 2 bases, with 11 bases sitting between them. The CDR3 is 15 amino acids. CDR3 amino acids: CASSLARQGTYEQYF. CDR3 DNA: TGTGCCAGCAGCTTAGCTCGGCAGGGAACCTACGAGCAGTACTTC.

This clonotype came up once. V gene TRBV7-9 combines with J gene TRBJ1-6; D uncertain. V gave up 1 base and J gave up 7 bases, with 8 bases separating them. CDR1 and CDR2 from the germline V gene are SEHNR and FQNEAQ (reference sequence). The CDR3 runs 14 residues. The CDR3 sequence: CASSLGQQNSPLHF. CDR3 nucleotide sequence: TGTGCCAGCAGCTTAGGGCAGCAGAATTCACCCCTCCACTTT.

This clonotype was observed a handful of times. The CDR3 sequence is CASSLLNGVNYGYTF. CDR3 nucleotides: TGTGCCAGCAGTTTATTGAACGGGGTCAACTATGGCTACACCTTC. The chain is built from TRBV27 and TRBJ1-2, with D unresolved. Trimming pared 1 base from V and 2 bases from J, leaving 11 bases between. CDR3 size: 15 residues. Germline CDR1 and CDR2: MNHEY and SMNVEV (reference sequence).

This sequence joins TRBV6-6 and TRBJ2-7; D not resolved. The V and J ends lost 5 bases and 5 bases respectively, with 4 bases between them. This CDR3 contains 10 residues. The germline CDR1 and CDR2 sequences are MNHNY and SVGAGI (reference sequence). The CDR3 sequence is CASSENEQYF. The CDR3 DNA reads as TGTGCCAGCAGTGAGAACGAGCAGTACTTC.

This clonotype showed up just once. The V call is TRBV7-4, the J call TRBJ1-6; D is unclear. This CDR3 contains 17 residues. Germline CDR1 reads SGHVT; CDR2 reads SQSDAQ. The ends were cut back, 4 bases at V and 2 bases at J, with 15 bases in the middle. As DNA, the CDR3 is TGTGCCAGCAGCTCCCGCGGACGGAGCACCTATAATTCACCCCTCCACTTT. It yields the protein CASSSRGRSTYNSPLHF.

This clonotype was counted a few times. The genes are TRBV6-5 and TRBJ1-2; possible D gene TRBD1, 5 bases. Trimming stripped 6 bases from V and 6 bases from J, with 17 bases between. Germline V gene data show CDR1 as MNHEY and CDR2 as SVGAGI. The CDR3 sequence is 14 residues long. As DNA, the CDR3 is TGTGCCAGCAGCCGCGCCGGGGGGTCCGATGGCTACACCTTC. This gives the protein CASSRAGGSDGYTF.

This clonotype was counted between two and nine times. The genes are TRBV27 and TRBJ1-1; D gene unclear. Per the germline V gene, CDR1 is MNHEY and CDR2 is SMNVEV (reference sequence). V was shortened by 3 bases and J by 1 base, with 12 bases between the two germline ends. The CDR3 runs to 15 residues. The CDR3 region is CASSFSGRTNTEAFF. The CDR3 DNA reads TGTGCCAGCAGTTTCTCCGGCAGAACGAACACTGAAGCTTTCTTT.

This clonotype was counted between two and nine times. The chain has TRBV7-3 and TRBJ2-1; possible D gene TRBD2, 7 bases. Germline CDR1 and CDR2: SGHTA and FQGTGA. V shed 6 bases and J shed 10 bases, with 28 bases lying between them. There are 17 residues in the CDR3. Here the CDR3 DNA reads TGTGCCAGCAGTCCTGGGGCGGCGGGGGCGTCAATGAGGGAGCAGTTCTTC. This sequence encodes CASSPGAAGASMREQFF.

The rearrangement links TRBV27 to TRBJ2-1; 10 bases match TRBD2. Germline lookup yields CDR1 MNHEY and CDR2 SMNVEV (reference sequence). This CDR3 has 18 amino acids. The trim removed 6 bases at V and 3 bases at J, leaving 14 bases unmatched. The CDR3 bases are TGTGCCAGCAGACACCAAAACCCCTCTAGCGGGGGCTACAATGAGCAGTTCTTC. Protein sequence: CASRHQNPSSGGYNEQFF.

V is TRBV5-1 and J is TRBJ2-3; tentatively, D is TRBD1 (5 bases). CDR3 length equals 16 residues. Germline CDR1 SGHRS, CDR2 YFSETQ. V was clipped by 0 bases and J by 4 bases, with 15 bases between them. CDR3 protein: CASSLVPGSQSDTQYF. In nucleotides, the CDR3 is TGCGCCAGCAGCTTGGTCCCAGGGTCTCAGTCAGATACGCAGTATTTT.

This clonotype showed up many times. The J gene is TRBJ2-4, the V gene TRBV7-6; the match to TRBD2 covers 10 bases. The junction had 7 bases not matched to a gene; V was cut back by 2 bases and J by 6 bases. CDR3 length equals 16 residues. Looked up from germline, CDR1 is SGHVS and CDR2 is FNYEAQ. The CDR3 loop reads CASSLQVAGGGNIQYF. The CDR3, as DNA: TGTGCCAGCAGCTTACAAGTAGCGGGAGGTGGAAACATTCAGTACTTC.

The V gene is TRBV5-6, the J gene TRBJ2-2; no reliable D call. Germline V lookup: CDR1 SGHDT, CDR2 YYEEEE. The V end lost 0 bases, the J end lost 5 bases, and 14 bases lay between the germline ends. This CDR3 comprises 16 residues. The CDR3 is CASSLGAQTRTGELFF. The CDR3 coding sequence is TGTGCCAGCAGCTTGGGTGCACAAACGAGGACCGGGGAGCTGTTTTTT.

The chain uses TRBV9 and TRBJ1-2; tentative D call: TRBD1 (5 bases). This CDR3 spans 14 amino acids. CDR1 is SGDLS, CDR2 YYNGEE, per germline. V lost 1 base to trimming and J lost 4 bases, with 11 bases between them. The CDR3 DNA sequence: TGTGCCAGCAGCGTATCAGACAGCCTCTATGGCTACACCTTC. Translating it yields CASSVSDSLYGYTF.

CDR3 bases: TGTGCCACCCTACCCGACCGATACACCGGGGAGCTGTTTTTT. Translated: CATLPDRYTGELFF. The chain links TRBV6-5 to TRBJ2-2; no definite D call. Germline lookup yields CDR1 MNHEY and CDR2 SVGAGI. CDR3 length: 14 amino acids. The V gene lost 10 bases and the J gene lost 3 bases, with 15 bases spanning the gap.

This chain uses TRBV12-3 or TRBV12-4 with TRBJ2-5; 12 bases match TRBD2. This CDR3 has 16 residues. Losses at the gene ends were 2 bases for V and 1 base for J; bases not matched to a gene: 2. CDR3 amino acids: CASSLQLAGGQETQYF. The CDR3 DNA follows: TGTGCCAGCAGTTTACAACTAGCGGGGGGCCAAGAGACCCAGTACTTC.

The rearrangement joins TRBV5-4 to TRBJ2-2; D unclear. This CDR3 is built from 12 residues. V was cut by 5 bases and J by 6 bases, with 8 bases left in between. Germline CDR1 and CDR2: SGHNT and YYREEE (reference sequence). CDR3 nucleotide sequence: TGTGCCAGCAGTTTTGCGCCCGGGGAGCTGTTTTTT. Translation: CASSFAPGELFF.

This clonotype was seen more than once but under ten times. The V gene is TRBV12-3 or TRBV12-4, the J gene TRBJ1-1; D is possibly TRBD1 (6 bases). This CDR3 has 15 residues. Trimming cost V 6 bases and J 5 bases, with 19 bases left between them. The CDR3 DNA reads TGTGCCAGCAGGGTCGGTGGGGGCGCCGAGACTGAAGCTTTCTTT. It yields the protein CASRVGGGAETEAFF.

Turning to this clonotype: The junction departs from the called germline gene at one end, perhaps through a read error. The chain couples TRBV7-8 to TRBJ2-1; TRBD2 matches at 10 bases. The CDR3 is 16 amino acids. Germline V gene sequence: CDR1 SGHVS, CDR2 FQNEAQ. The CDR3 loop is CASSPSTSGYDNVQFF. In DNA, the CDR3 is TGTGCCAGCAGCCCCTCGACTAGCGGGTATGACAATGTGCAGTTCTTC. Together with reference TRBV7-8 and TRBJ2-1, the CDR3 gives the full variable domain: GAGVSQSPRYKVAKRGQDVALRCDPISGHVSLFWYQQALGQGPEFLTYFQNEAQLDKSGLPSDRFFAERPEGSVSTLKIQRTQQEDSAVYLCASSPSTSGYDNVQFFGPGTRLTVL.